This TCR beta chain is drawn from a study of blood T cell repertoires in COVID-19 (dated by TCRdb to about 2020). Study-level background: Samples from collaborators originated in the United States, Italy and Spain and spanned both the acute and convalescent phases of COVID-19. The material from the prospective study consisted of cDNA or gDNA derived from T cells, B-cell-depleted T cells, or PBMCs. The dataset comprised deeply sampled blood TCRbeta repertoires from subjects exposed to, actively infected with, or recovered from COVID-19. The repertoires were made available in a free public database intended to serve as a resource for research on the immune response to SARS-CoV-2. Samples came from the ongoing ImmuneRACE study (first 160 participants) plus 1,254 subjects from 6 global collaborators. The sample metadata nearly always contained a de-identified subject ID, COVID-19 status, age in years and sex. Where available, HLA class I and class II types were obtained from metadata supplied by the sample provider rather than from assay-based typing.

Inclusive of the bounding cysteine and phenylalanine, the CDR3 is 17 residues long. The read is trimmed to its CDR3 DNA, 51 bases read in frame from base 1. V is clipped by 0 bases and J by 2 bases, and the sequence between their germline boundaries is 11 bases long. CDR1 and CDR2 are drawn from the germline V gene: LGHNA, YSLEER. The immunoSEQ Assay, a bias-controlled multiplex PCR, was used to amplify TCRbeta CDR3 regions from genomic DNA. In the authors' own workflow: Within the assay, amplification of reference gene primers was used to estimate how many nucleated cells each sample contained. Sequence reads were collapsed and filtered to measure the absolute abundance of every unique TCRbeta CDR3 rearrangement. For each sample, productive Simpson clonality was calculated as the square root of Simpson's diversity index across productive rearrangements. TCRdb carries this immuneACCESS record with in-frame sequences only. Its versions omit some clonotypes, under half of them owing to an unresolved V gene in the studies checked, with the rest unexplained. That table is the source of V, J and clone size, and D and trimming were worked out from the DNA. For this sample the table gives 150,000 to 200,000 clones, of which approximately 86% were detected only once. The ten largest clones capture 7% to 8% of the sample.

General conclusions and limits of the study: The amount of clinical and demographic metadata varied by source and participant and was provided uncurated.

Whole blood was collected in K2EDTA tubes by collaborating institutions according to the institutions' own protocols. For TCRbeta analysis, collaborators shipped samples in one of three forms: frozen whole blood, isolated PBMCs, or DNA extracted from either of those sample types. As concerns this clone: What this receptor recognizes is not known. No much larger clone exists at a distance of one base, and base qualities are not known.

The sequence is built from TRBV4-3 and TRBJ1-6, with TRBD1 perhaps the D gene, on 5 matching bases. The sample taken for sequencing was peripheral blood. The receptor's source is a woman older than 75 in a cohort sampled during active or convalescent COVID-19. The DNA reads as follows: TGCGCCAGCAGCCAAGATCTGAGCAGGGCCTATAATTCACCCCTCCACTTT. Translation gives CASSQDLSRAYNSPLHF.